Given below is one T cell receptor beta chain in context. This record belongs to a study of T cell responses to AZD1222 COVID-19 vaccine. Sequencing was performed with immunoSEQ multiplex PCR; in TCRdb, only in-frame clones are kept and a portion is missing. This sample has over 150,000 clones, with 90% found just once. Trimming removed 6 bases at V and 0 bases at J, with 17 bases between. CDR1 and CDR2 from the germline V gene are MGHRA and YSYEKL. The CDR3 covers 16 residues. The rearrangement uses TRBV4-1 and TRBJ2-5; no reliable D call. This sequence was found in an adult in good health. The sample here was peripheral blood, taken on day 0 of AZD1222 vaccination. CDR3 region: CASSPGAAIYQETQYF. CDR3 DNA: TGCGCCAGCAGTCCAGGAGCAGCTATTTACCAAGAGACCCAGTACTTC.